The rows below give T cell receptor beta chains drawn from one sample of a study of shared clonotypes between healthy human individuals. Sequenced by immunoSEQ multiplex PCR; TCRdb stores in-frame clones only, minus some. The sample records about 1.1 million clones, 78% being singletons. Sequencing used memory CD4+ T cells from PBMCs. All receptors derive from a man aged 18 to 30 in good health. Some clones in this sample may be carry-over from other donors' samples. Each CDR3 is given with its conserved first and last residue. D genes are given only for firm matches. Size values are once, few and many counts, or a class for expanded clones, and some rows have none.

j_call,v_call,clone_size,d_call,cdr3_nt,cdr3_aa
TRBJ1-5,TRBV6-1,-,TRBD1,TGTGCCAGCAGACCCGACCGGGACAGGGAAAGGTTCTACCATTTT,CASRPDRDRERFYHF
TRBJ2-4,TRBV28,few,-,TGTGCCAGCAGTCCAGGACAGAGTGGTAACATTCAGTACTTC,CASSPGQSGNIQYF
TRBJ2-3,TRBV9,-,-,TGTGCCAGCAGCGTAAGCTCCTCGGGAGATACGCAGTATTTT,CASSVSSSGDTQYF
TRBJ2-7,TRBV2,-,TRBD2,TGTGCCAGCAGTGGCGGGGGGAACGAGCAGTACTTC,CASSGGGNEQYF
TRBJ1-1,TRBV27,-,-,TGTGCCATCTCGAGGAGTCGGAACACTGAAGCTTTCTTT,CAISRSRNTEAFF
TRBJ2-7,TRBV19,-,-,TGTGCCAGTAGTCGAGGGGAGAGGGACGAGCAGTACTTC,CASSRGERDEQYF
TRBJ1-1,TRBV27,-,TRBD1,TGTGCCAGCAGACGGAGGCTGACAGGGGGAGACACTGAAGCTTTCTTT,CASRRRLTGGDTEAFF
TRBJ2-3,TRBV4-2,-,TRBD2,TGTGCCAGCAGCCACGGGACTAGCGGGAGGGTCGATACGCAGTATTTT,CASSHGTSGRVDTQYF
TRBJ1-1,TRBV4-3,-,-,TGCGCCAGCAGCCAAGAGATACAGAGAAAGAACACTGAAGCTTTCTTT,CASSQEIQRKNTEAFF
TRBJ1-2,TRBV5-1,-,TRBD1,TGCGCCAGCAGCTTTACACAGGGGGCGAGTGGCTACACCTTC,CASSFTQGASGYTF
TRBJ2-7,TRBV18,-,-,TGTGCCAGCTCACCAGTACCGGGGTCGGGAACCTACGAGCAGTACTTC,CASSPVPGSGTYEQYF
TRBJ2-3,TRBV28,few,-,TGTGCCAGCAGTTTATTCTCTAGCACAGATACGCAGTATTTT,CASSLFSSTDTQYF
TRBJ1-2,TRBV14,-,TRBD1,TGTGCCAGCAGCCCGGGACAGGGGATCGGCTACACCTTC,CASSPGQGIGYTF
TRBJ1-1,TRBV5-1,-,-,TGCGCCAGCAGCGTGCGGCGAGGCACTGAAGCTTTCTTT,CASSVRRGTEAFF
TRBJ1-1,TRBV25-1,-,TRBD1,TGTGCCAGCAGTGAAACGACAGGGGGCTACACTGAAGCTTTCTTT,CASSETTGGYTEAFF
TRBJ2-3,TRBV7-3,many,TRBD2,TGTGCCAGCAGCCAGACTAGCGGGAGAGATACGCAGTATTTT,CASSQTSGRDTQYF
TRBJ2-1,TRBV19,-,-,TGTGCCAGTACCGGGGTGTCCTACAATGAGCAGTTCTTC,CASTGVSYNEQFF
TRBJ2-3,TRBV18,once,TRBD2,TGTGCCAGCTCAGCCGGGACTAGGAGCACAGATACGCAGTATTTT,CASSAGTRSTDTQYF
TRBJ2-5,TRBV5-4,-,-,TGTGCCAGCAGCGGAGTCGAAGAGACCCAGTACTTC,CASSGVEETQYF
TRBJ1-5,TRBV2,-,-,TGTGCCAGCAGTGGGCCGGGTTTCAATCAGCCCCAGCATTTT,CASSGPGFNQPQHF
TRBJ2-6,TRBV6-1,-,-,TGTGCCAGCAGTGAAACGGGGTTTGGGGCCAACGTCCTGACTTTC,CASSETGFGANVLTF
TRBJ2-3,TRBV30,-,TRBD2,TGTGCCTGGAGTGCAGCGGGAGAAGCAGATACGCAGTATTTT,CAWSAAGEADTQYF
TRBJ1-4,TRBV6-6,-,-,TGTGCCAGCAGTTACTCGACGGATGGTTTT,CASSYSTDGF
TRBJ2-7,TRBV6-5,-,TRBD1,TGTGCCAGCAGTTACCGGGACAGGGGGCATTACGAGCAGTACTTC,CASSYRDRGHYEQYF
TRBJ2-3,TRBV7-2,-,-,TGTGCCAGCAGCCTGGGACTTCCTAGCACAGATACGCAGTATTTT,CASSLGLPSTDTQYF
TRBJ2-7,TRBV25-1,-,TRBD2,TGTGCCAGCAGTACAACTAGCGGGAGGGCCTGGGGGGAGCAGTACTTC,CASSTTSGRAWGEQYF
TRBJ2-7,TRBV9,-,-,TGTGCCAGCAGCGCAACTTCCGGGCCCACCTACGAGCAGTACTTC,CASSATSGPTYEQYF
TRBJ1-3,TRBV5-1,-,-,TGCGCCAGCAGCCAAGCCTCTGCTGGAAACACCATATATTTT,CASSQASAGNTIYF
TRBJ1-2,TRBV28,-,-,TGTGCCAGCAGTTTATTCGAGGGGCATGGCTACACCTTC,CASSLFEGHGYTF
TRBJ2-1,TRBV9,-,TRBD2,TGTGCCAGCAGCGTAGGTCTAGCGGGAGGATCATCCTACAATGAGCAGTTCTTC,CASSVGLAGGSSYNEQFF
TRBJ2-7,TRBV18,-,-,TGTGCCAGCACCCGTGGGGGTCAGACCTACGAGCAGTACTTC,CASTRGGQTYEQYF
TRBJ2-7,TRBV18,once,TRBD2,TGTGCCAGCTCACCGAACACCCCGGGACTAGCGTTAGGCGAGCAGTACTTC,CASSPNTPGLALGEQYF
TRBJ1-4,TRBV5-6,-,TRBD1,TGTGCCAGCAGCTTACGACAGGGGCATGCGGCTAATGAAAAACTGTTTTTT,CASSLRQGHAANEKLFF
TRBJ2-2,TRBV18,-,-,TGTGCCAGCTCACCAGGTCCGTTCCCCGGGGAGCTGTTTTTT,CASSPGPFPGELFF
TRBJ1-2,TRBV19,-,-,TGTGCCAGTACTATTGGAGAAACCTATGGCTACACCTTC,CASTIGETYGYTF
TRBJ2-3,TRBV11-2,-,-,TGTGCCAGCAGCTTAGCCGGCACAGATACGCAGTATTTT,CASSLAGTDTQYF
TRBJ2-2,TRBV18,-,TRBD2,TGTGCCAGCTCACCACAGACTAGCGACACCGGGGAGCTGTTTTTT,CASSPQTSDTGELFF
TRBJ2-7,TRBV29-1,few,TRBD1,TGCAGCGTTGCCCGGGAGAGGGACAGGAAGCAGTACTTC,CSVARERDRKQYF